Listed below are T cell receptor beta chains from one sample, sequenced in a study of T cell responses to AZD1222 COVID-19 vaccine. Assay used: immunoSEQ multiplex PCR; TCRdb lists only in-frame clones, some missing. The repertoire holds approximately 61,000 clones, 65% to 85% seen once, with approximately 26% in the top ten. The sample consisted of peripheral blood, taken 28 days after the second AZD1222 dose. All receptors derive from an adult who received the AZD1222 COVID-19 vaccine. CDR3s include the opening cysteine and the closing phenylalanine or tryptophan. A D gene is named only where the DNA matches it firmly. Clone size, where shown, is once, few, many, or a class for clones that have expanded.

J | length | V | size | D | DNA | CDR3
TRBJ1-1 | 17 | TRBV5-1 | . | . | TGCGCCAGCAGGGGTGGAGGCGCTCCAGGGGCGAACACTGAAGCTTTCTTT | CASRGGGAPGANTEAFF
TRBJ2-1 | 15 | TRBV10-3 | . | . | TGTGCCATCAGTGGCAATAGCGGAAAAAACAATGAGCAGTTCTTC | CAISGNSGKNNEQFF
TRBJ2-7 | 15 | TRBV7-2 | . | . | TGTGCCAGCAGCCGCTTGACAGGCCTACCCTACGAGCAGTACTTC | CASSRLTGLPYEQYF
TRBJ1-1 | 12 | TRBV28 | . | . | TGTGCCAGCAGTTTACCGGGGACTGAAGCTTTCTTT | CASSLPGTEAFF
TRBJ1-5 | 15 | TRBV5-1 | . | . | TGCGCCAGCAGCTTTACAGGAGACTCCAATCAGCCCCAGCATTTT | CASSFTGDSNQPQHF
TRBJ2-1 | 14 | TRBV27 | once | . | TGTGCCAGCAGTTTTGGACCCTCCTACAATGAGCAGTTCTTC | CASSFGPSYNEQFF
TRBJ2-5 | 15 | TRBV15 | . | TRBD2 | TGTGCCACCAGCAGAAAGACTAGCGGTCAAGAGACCCAGTACTTC | CATSRKTSGQETQYF
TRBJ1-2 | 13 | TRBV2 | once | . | TGTGCCAGCAGAGAGGGCACGAACTATGGCTACACCTTC | CASREGTNYGYTF
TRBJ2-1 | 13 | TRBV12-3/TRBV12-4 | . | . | TGTGCCAGCAGCTCTCCCTCTCGCAATGAGCAGTTCTTC | CASSSPSRNEQFF
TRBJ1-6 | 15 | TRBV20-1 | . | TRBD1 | TGCAGTGCTAGTTCCGGGACAGGGGACAATTCACCCCTCCACTTT | CSASSGTGDNSPLHF
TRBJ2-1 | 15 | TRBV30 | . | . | TGTGCCTTCAGGGTGGGGACCTTAAACTACAATGAGCAGTTCTTC | CAFRVGTLNYNEQFF
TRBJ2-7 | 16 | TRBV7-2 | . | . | TGTGCCAGCAGCTTCCCCCGGGACACAGTAAACTACGAGCAGTACTTC | CASSFPRDTVNYEQYF
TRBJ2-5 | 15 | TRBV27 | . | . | TGTGCCAGCAGTTTCGGGGAGCGGACCCAAGAGACCCAGTACTTC | CASSFGERTQETQYF
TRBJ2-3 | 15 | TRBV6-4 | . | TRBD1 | TGTGCCAGCAGTGTGGACAGGGGGCCCTCAAGTACGCAGTATTTT | CASSVDRGPSSTQYF
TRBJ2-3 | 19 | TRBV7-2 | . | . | TGTGCCAGCACGTCCTCGGTTGTGGGAAGCGCGCTGAACACAGATACGCAGTATTTT | CASTSSVVGSALNTDTQYF
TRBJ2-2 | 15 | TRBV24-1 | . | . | TGTGCCACCAGTGATCGACAGACGGACACCGGGGAGCTGTTTTTT | CATSDRQTDTGELFF
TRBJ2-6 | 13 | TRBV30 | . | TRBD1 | TGTTCGACAGGGGGAGCTGGGGCCAACGTCCTGACTTTC | CSTGGAGANVLTF
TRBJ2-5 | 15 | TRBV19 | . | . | TGTGCCAGTAGTATCCAGGCTAGCCGGGGAGAGACCCAGTACTTC | CASSIQASRGETQYF
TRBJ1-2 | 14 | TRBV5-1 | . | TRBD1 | TGCGCCAGCAGCGTCGGGACAGCTAACTATGGCTACACCTTC | CASSVGTANYGYTF
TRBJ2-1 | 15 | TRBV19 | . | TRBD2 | TGTGCCAGTAGTATAAGGCCTAGCGGATACAATGAGCAGTTCTTC | CASSIRPSGYNEQFF
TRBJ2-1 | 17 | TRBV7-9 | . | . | TGTGCCAGCAGCTTAGCGGGGGTGGCTATTAGGCACAATGAGCAGTTCTTC | CASSLAGVAIRHNEQFF
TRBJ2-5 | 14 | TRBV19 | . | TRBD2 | TGTGCCAGTAGTGTAGCGGGAGGCTGGGAGACCCAGTACTTC | CASSVAGGWETQYF
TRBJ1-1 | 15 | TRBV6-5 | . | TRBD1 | TGTGCCAGCAGTTACGGGACAGGGAGATTGACTGAAGCTTTCTTT | CASSYGTGRLTEAFF
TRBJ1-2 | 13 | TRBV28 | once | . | TGTGCCAGCAGGACAGGTCAAATATATGGCTACACCTTC | CASRTGQIYGYTF
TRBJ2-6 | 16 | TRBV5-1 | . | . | TGCGCCAGCAGCAGGACTTCCAGCTCTGGGGCCAACGTCCTGACTTTC | CASSRTSSSGANVLTF
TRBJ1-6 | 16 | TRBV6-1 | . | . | TGTGCCAGCAGTGAAGGGTTCGTGAGGGTTGGGTCACCCCTCCACTTT | CASSEGFVRVGSPLHF
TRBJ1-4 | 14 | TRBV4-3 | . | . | TGCGCCAGCAGCCAAGGGCAGGGGAAGGAAAAACTGTTTTTT | CASSQGQGKEKLFF
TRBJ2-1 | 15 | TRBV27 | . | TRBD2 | TGTGCCAGCAGTCCCCGGACTAGTCGTGACAATGAGCAGTTCTTC | CASSPRTSRDNEQFF
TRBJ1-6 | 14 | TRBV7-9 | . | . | TGTGCCAGCAGCCCCAGGGAGGGACTTTCACCCCTCCACTTT | CASSPREGLSPLHF
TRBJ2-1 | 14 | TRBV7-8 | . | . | TGTGCCAGCGGACGGAGTTACTCCTACAATGAGCAGTTCTTC | CASGRSYSYNEQFF
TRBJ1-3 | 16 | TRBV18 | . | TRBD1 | TGTGCCAGCTCACCGGCGCAGGGGGCGCGGGGAAACACCATATATTTT | CASSPAQGARGNTIYF
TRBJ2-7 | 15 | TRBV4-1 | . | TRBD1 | TGCGCCAGCAGCCTCTCGACAGGGGCTAGCTACGAGCAGTACTTC | CASSLSTGASYEQYF
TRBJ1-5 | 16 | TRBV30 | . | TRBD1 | TGTGCCTGGAGTGTGGAGGGGGCTTTTAGCAATCAGCCCCAGCATTTT | CAWSVEGAFSNQPQHF
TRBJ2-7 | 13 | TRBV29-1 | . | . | TGCAGCGTTGAGGCAGAGAGCTCCTACGAGCAGTACTTC | CSVEAESSYEQYF
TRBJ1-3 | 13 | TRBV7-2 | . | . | TGTGCCAGCAGCCGTAGCTCTGGAAACACCATATATTTT | CASSRSSGNTIYF
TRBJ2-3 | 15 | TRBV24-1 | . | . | TGTGCCACCAGTGACCGCAGGGGTACCACAGATACGCAGTATTTT | CATSDRRGTTDTQYF
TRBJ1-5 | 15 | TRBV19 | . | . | TGTGCCAGTAGTATATCCGGGGTGAGCAATCAGCCCCAGCATTTT | CASSISGVSNQPQHF
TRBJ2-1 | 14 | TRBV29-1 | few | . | TGCAGCGTTGATAGGCCGGGGCCAAGCAATGAGCAGTTCTTC | CSVDRPGPSNEQFF
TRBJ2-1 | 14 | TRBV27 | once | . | TGTGCCAGCAGTTTAGCTAGCTCCTACAATGAGCAGTTCTTC | CASSLASSYNEQFF
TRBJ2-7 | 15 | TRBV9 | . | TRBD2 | TGTGCCAGCAGTCGCCTAGCGGGAGGTTCCTACGAGCAGTACTTC | CASSRLAGGSYEQYF
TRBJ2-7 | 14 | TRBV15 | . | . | TGTGCCACCAGCAGAGATCGGGAGAGCTACGAGCAGTACTTC | CATSRDRESYEQYF
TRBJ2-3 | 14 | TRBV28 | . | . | TGTGCCAGCAGCCCCGGGACTAGCACAGATACGCAGTATTTT | CASSPGTSTDTQYF
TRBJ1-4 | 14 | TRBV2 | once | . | TGTGCCAGCAGTGGGATCCGAGGTGGTGAAAAACTGTTTTTT | CASSGIRGGEKLFF
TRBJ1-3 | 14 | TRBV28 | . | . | TGTGCCACCTTTACCGGTTCCTCTGGAAACACCATATATTTT | CATFTGSSGNTIYF
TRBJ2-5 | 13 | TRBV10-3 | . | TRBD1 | TGTGCCATCAGTGGACAGGGCTGGGAGACCCAGTACTTC | CAISGQGWETQYF
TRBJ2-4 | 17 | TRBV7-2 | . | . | TGTGCCAGCAGCCCCGGAGGGCTGTCCCTAGCCAAAAACATTCAGTACTTC | CASSPGGLSLAKNIQYF
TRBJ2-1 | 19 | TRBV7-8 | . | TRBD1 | TGTGCCAGCAGCGGAAAGAAAATGGGACAGGGAATCTCCTACAATGAGCAGTTCTTC | CASSGKKMGQGISYNEQFF
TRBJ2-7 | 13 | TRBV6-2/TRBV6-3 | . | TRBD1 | TGTGCCAGCAGCTTCGGGGACAGGCCCGAGCAGTACTTC | CASSFGDRPEQYF
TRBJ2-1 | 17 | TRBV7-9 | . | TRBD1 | TGTGCCAGCAGCTTAGATCAGCAGGGGGCCTTAGGTAATGAGCAGTTCTTC | CASSLDQQGALGNEQFF
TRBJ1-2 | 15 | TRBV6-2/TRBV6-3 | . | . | TGTGCCAGCAGTTCCATCAGACTTATCAACTATGGCTACACCTTC | CASSSIRLINYGYTF
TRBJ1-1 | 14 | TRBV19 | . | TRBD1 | TGTGCCAGTAGTATCCGGGACAGGAGTTCTGAAGCTTTCTTT | CASSIRDRSSEAFF
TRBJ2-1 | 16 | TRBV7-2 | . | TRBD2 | TGTGCCAGCAGCTCCAGAGAAGGCGGGAGGGCATATGAGCAGTTCTTC | CASSSREGGRAYEQFF
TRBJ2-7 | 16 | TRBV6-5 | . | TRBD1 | TGTGCCAGCAGTTTGAGGACAGGGAGGACCCCCTACGAGCAGTACTTC | CASSLRTGRTPYEQYF
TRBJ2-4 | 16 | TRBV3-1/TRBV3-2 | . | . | TGTGCCAGCAGCCTCGGAGGAGGAGTAGCCAAAAACATTCAGTACTTC | CASSLGGGVAKNIQYF
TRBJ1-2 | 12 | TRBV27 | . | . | TGTGCCAGCAGTCGGGGGAGCTATGGCTACACCTTC | CASSRGSYGYTF